This T cell receptor (beta chain) was sequenced for a study of blood T cell repertoires in COVID-19. Overall study: Acute-phase and convalescent COVID-19 samples originated in the United States, Italy and Spain.

Germline-derived CDR1 and CDR2 are MDHEN and SYDVKM. The CDR3 spans 13 residues. Trimming took 6 bases from V and 6 from J; bases not matched to a gene: 6. How the authors handled the data: For nucleated cells, counts were estimated from reference gene primer amplification. Assay: immunoSEQ multiplex PCR; the TCRdb copy retains only in-frame clones and omits some. The V and J calls and the clone size are those of that table, but D and trimming were determined from the DNA. The sample holds some 170,000 clones; 82% are singletons and the top ten take roughly 8.1%. Concerning this clone: Other DNA variants within this sample encode the same CDR3.

This TCR was recovered from a woman between 70 and 85 years old with acute or convalescent COVID-19. The chain combines TRBV28 with TRBJ2-7; 9 bases are a match to TRBD1. Material for sequencing was peripheral blood. CDR3 coding DNA: TGTGCCAGCAGGCGGGACAGGGTGGGCGAGCAGTACTTC. Its protein product is CASRRDRVGEQYF.